The source of this TCR beta chain is a study of cytomegalovirus exposure and HLA in healthy donors. Despite likely unrecorded immune exposures, the donors were nominally healthy at the time of sampling. PCR employed 60 Vbeta and 13 Jbeta primers. The data were produced by immunoSEQ multiplex PCR, yet TCRdb's version contains in-frame clones alone and is incomplete. The sample consists of around 120,000 clones, 15% of them appearing once. The CDR3 totals 16 residues. With V trimmed by 3 bases and J by 7 bases, 13 bases remained unmatched. Germline V gene sequence: CDR1 SGHRS, CDR2 YFSETQ. This receptor was identified in a woman between 18 and 29 years old in good health and CMV-seronegative. The chain carries TRBV5-1 and TRBJ1-2; the match to TRBD1 covers 9 bases. The specimen was PBMCs. CDR3 protein: CASSSFVGQGTPGYTF. The CDR3 DNA sequence: TGCGCCAGCAGCTCCTTCGTCGGACAGGGGACTCCTGGCTACACCTTC.